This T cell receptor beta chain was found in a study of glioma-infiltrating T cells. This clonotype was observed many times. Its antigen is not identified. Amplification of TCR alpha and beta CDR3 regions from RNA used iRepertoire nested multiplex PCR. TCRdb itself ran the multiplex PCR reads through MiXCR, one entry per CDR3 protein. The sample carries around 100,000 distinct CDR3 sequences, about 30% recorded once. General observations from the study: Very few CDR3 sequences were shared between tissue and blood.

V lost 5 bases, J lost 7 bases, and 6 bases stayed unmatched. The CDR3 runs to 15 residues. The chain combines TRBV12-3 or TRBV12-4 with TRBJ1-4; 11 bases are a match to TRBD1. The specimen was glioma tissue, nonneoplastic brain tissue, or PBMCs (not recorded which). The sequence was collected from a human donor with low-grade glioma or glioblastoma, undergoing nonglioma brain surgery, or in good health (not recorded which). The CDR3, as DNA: TGTGCCAGCAGTGCCGCCGGGACAGGGGGTGAAAAACTGTTTTTT. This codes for CASSAAGTGGEKLFF.